The entry below gives a single T cell receptor (beta chain) sequence along with its context. Its target is not known. This CDR3 is 13 amino acids long. The V gene lost 0 bases and the J gene lost 7 bases, with 9 bases spanning the gap. Looked up from germline, CDR1 is SGHTA and CDR2 is FQGTGA. The data originate from a study of cytomegalovirus exposure and HLA in healthy donors. The study ran its PCR with 60 Vbeta and 13 Jbeta primers. TCRdb's table, derived via immunoSEQ multiplex PCR, lists solely in-frame clones and lacks some. The sample records around 130,000 clones, about four fifths being singletons. The study's findings and limits: Later on, an analysis tied 15,000 to 20,000 TCR beta sequences to HLA alleles at 0.05 false discovery rate. Within an earlier analysis, most TCR beta V segments proved productive either about 90% or about 30% of the time.

The material sequenced was PBMCs. The sequence was obtained from a man aged 25 to 40 in good health and CMV-seronegative. The V call is TRBV7-3, the J call TRBJ2-5, with a tentative D call TRBD2 (5 bases). The CDR3 reads CASSLTLGRTQYF. DNA of the CDR3: TGTGCCAGCAGCTTAACCCTTGGGAGGACCCAGTACTTC.